The 29 T cell receptor beta chains below come from one sample, sequenced in a study of post-analysis software for immune sequencing data. Findings of the study overall: In patients, TRBV5-6, TRBV5-1 and TRBV20-1 belonged to several TRBV segments found more frequently than in controls.

The authors incorporated unique molecular identifiers into the TCR beta cDNA libraries. TCRdb processed the PCR reads anew with MiXCR; each CDR3 protein has one entry. The data contain about 760,000 distinct CDR3 sequences, 25% to 30% of them singletons. No antigen is known for these receptors. Sequencing was done on a sample of blood. These receptors all stem from a girl aged 10-17 years with multiple sclerosis.

This clonotype was counted a few times. V usage is TRBV6-5 and J usage is TRBJ2-3, with D tentatively TRBD2 (6 bases). CDR1 and CDR2 (germline): MNHEY, SVGAGI. V gave up 7 bases and J gave up 2 bases, with 16 bases separating them. The CDR3 extends over 15 amino acids. The CDR3 nucleotides read TGTGCCAGCACACGCACCGGGGGATTCACAGATACGCAGTATTTT. Translated: CASTRTGGFTDTQYF.

There are a few counts of this clonotype. The chain has TRBV9 and TRBJ1-2, with D possibly TRBD1 on 6 matching bases. The CDR3 extends over 14 amino acids. Trimming shortened V by 0 bases and J by 7 bases, and 13 bases separated the two germline ends. The germline gives CDR1 SGDLS, CDR2 YYNGEE. The chain's CDR3 is CASSVGGRGGGYTF. The CDR3 coding sequence is TGTGCCAGCAGCGTAGGGGGCAGGGGAGGTGGCTACACCTTC.

The CDR3 is CASSSVGQVYAFRQPQHF. DNA of the CDR3: TGTGCCAGCAGCTCGGTGGGACAGGTCTACGCTTTTCGGCAGCCCCAGCATTTT. The chain combines TRBV7-2 with TRBJ1-5; 8 nucleotides agree with TRBD1. V lost 4 bases and J lost 7; bases outside the gene matches: 18. The CDR3 totals 18 residues. The germline gives CDR1 SGHTA, CDR2 FQGNSA.

This chain links TRBV4-1 with TRBJ1-1; 7 bases map to TRBD1. The CDR3 runs to 15 residues. Germline values: CDR1 MGHRA, CDR2 YSYEKL. With V trimmed by 0 bases and J by 4 bases, 5 bases remained unmatched. In DNA form, the CDR3 reads TGCGCCAGCAGCCAAGAGGGTTCAGGGGGCACTGAAGCTTTCTTT. Translation gives CASSQEGSGGTEAFF.

V and J are TRBV6-5 and TRBJ1-6; 10 bases are shared with TRBD1. The germline V gene encodes CDR1 MNHEY and CDR2 SVGAGI. J was trimmed by 0 bases and V by 4 bases; bases with no gene match: 12. The CDR3 runs 20 residues. The CDR3 DNA follows: TGTGCCAGCAGTTCGGGGGGACAGGGGCCCGGAATCTCCTATAATTCACCCCTCCACTTT. Translated: CASSSGGQGPGISYNSPLHF.

V is TRBV5-1 and J is TRBJ1-4; TRBD1 aligns across 9 bases. In germline, CDR1 is SGHRS, CDR2 YFSETQ. CDR3 size: 15 residues. Losses at the gene ends were 5 bases for V and 6 bases for J; bases not matched to a gene: 8. This chain's CDR3 is CASRRSGDRDEKLFF. The CDR3 region has the DNA TGCGCCAGCAGGCGGTCTGGGGACAGGGATGAAAAACTGTTTTTT.

This clonotype occurred a few times. For the CDR3, the DNA is TGTGCCAGCAGCCAAGGATCCCCAGCGGGGGGGCAAGAGACCCAGTACTTC. Translated: CASSQGSPAGGQETQYF. V gene TRBV3-1 combines with J gene TRBJ2-5; 10 nucleotides line up with TRBD2. The germline V gene encodes CDR1 LGHDT and CDR2 YNNKEL (reference sequence). J gave up 2 bases and V 1 base, and 7 bases lay outside the gene matches. The CDR3 runs to 17 residues.

This clonotype was detected only a few times. The rearrangement uses TRBV20-1 and TRBJ2-1; D is possibly TRBD2 (5 bases). This CDR3 is 14 amino acids long. With 6 bases removed from V and 3 bases from J, the gap between germline ends came to 15 bases. CDR1 DFQATT and CDR2 SNEGSKA come from the germline V gene (reference sequence). As DNA, the CDR3 is TGCAGTGCCACCCCAGAGCGGTACTACAATGAGCAGTTCTTC. Its translation: CSATPERYYNEQFF.

In this sample, this clonotype turned up a few times. The genes are TRBV10-3 and TRBJ2-3; D is unclear. The CDR3 runs 13 residues. V lost 0 bases and J lost 12, with 13 bases in between. Germline CDR1 reads ENHRY; CDR2 reads SYGVKD. The CDR3 DNA reads TGTGCCATCAGTGAGTCGACGGCAGAGGCACAGTATTTT. Translating gives CAISESTAEAQYF.

This clonotype was counted many times. The gene calls are TRBV29-1 and TRBJ2-5, with 10 bases lining up with TRBD2. Trimming cost V 5 bases and J 2 bases; bases outside gene matches: 8. From germline, CDR1 is SQVTM and CDR2 ANQGSEA. This CDR3 is built from 15 residues. CDR3 sequence: CSVTNPSGRQETQYF. The CDR3 DNA sequence: TGCAGCGTTACAAACCCTAGCGGGAGACAAGAGACCCAGTACTTC.

The CDR3 reads CSATGQLIKYNSPLHF. The CDR3 DNA reads TGCAGTGCAACAGGACAGCTCATTAAATATAATTCACCCCTCCACTTT. This chain uses TRBV20-1 with TRBJ1-6; TRBD1 is a possible D gene (6 bases). The germline V gene has CDR1 DFQATT and CDR2 SNEGSKA (reference sequence). Trimming removed 6 bases at V and 4 bases at J, with 19 bases between. CDR3 length: 16 amino acids.

V gene TRBV6-5 combines with J gene TRBJ2-3, with unresolved D. Trimming pared 0 bases from V and 5 bases from J, leaving 15 bases between. This CDR3 is 16 amino acids long. Germline V gene sequence: CDR1 MNHEY, CDR2 SVGAGI. The CDR3 region is CASSYSSIASGDTQYF. CDR3 in DNA: TGTGCCAGCAGTTACTCGTCGATAGCCTCGGGAGATACGCAGTATTTT.

In this sample, this clonotype turned up a few times. CDR3 residues: CASSERQQGHGYF. CDR3 sequence (DNA): TGTGCCAGCAGTGAACGTCAACAGGGCCATGGGTACTTC. The V gene is TRBV6-1, the J gene TRBJ2-5; D may be TRBD1 (6 bases). The CDR3 is made up of 13 amino acids. CDR1 and CDR2 from the germline V gene are MNHNS and SASEGT. Trimming pared 2 bases from V and 13 bases from J, leaving 17 bases between.

The rearrangement uses TRBV6-2 or TRBV6-3 and TRBJ1-5; perhaps TRBD1 as D (6 bases). The CDR3 runs to 15 residues. Trimming pared 2 bases from V and 1 base from J, leaving 9 bases between. Germline lookup yields CDR1 MNHEY and CDR2 SVGEGT. The CDR3 DNA is TGTGCCAGCAGTTACGGGGGCTGGAGCAATCAGCCCCAGCATTTT. It translates to CASSYGGWSNQPQHF.

This clonotype came up a few times. This chain connects TRBV20-1 to TRBJ1-5; no clear D. Germline assignment: CDR1 DFQATT and CDR2 SNEGSKA (reference sequence). The CDR3 loop spans 13 amino acids. Trimming stripped 4 bases from V and 5 bases from J, with 12 bases between. CDR3 in DNA: TGCAGTGCTACGAAAGAGTGGGATCAGCCCCAGCATTTT. It specifies CSATKEWDQPQHF.

The chain carries TRBV5-1 and TRBJ2-3, with a possible D match to TRBD1 (5 bases). Trimming removed 2 bases from V and 1 base from J, with 11 bases in between. The germline V gene has CDR1 SGHRS and CDR2 YFSETQ. The CDR3 totals 15 residues. In nucleotides, the CDR3 is TGCGCCAGCAGCTTAAGGGCAGGGCGCACAGATACGCAGTATTTT. Translation gives CASSLRAGRTDTQYF.

The chain uses TRBV20-1 and TRBJ2-5; 8 nucleotides align to TRBD2. CDR1 is DFQATT and CDR2 is SNEGSKA in the germline V gene (reference sequence). This CDR3 comprises 13 residues. J lost 5 bases, V lost 5 bases, and 7 bases had no gene match. The CDR3 sequence: CSAWAGGRETQYF. DNA of the CDR3: TGCAGTGCTTGGGCGGGAGGTAGGGAGACCCAGTACTTC.

This clonotype was found a few times. The chain recombines TRBV3-1 with TRBJ2-7; 8 positions agree with TRBD2. J lost 2 bases, V lost 1 base, and 7 bases had no gene match. Germline CDR1 and CDR2: LGHDT and YNNKEL (reference sequence). This CDR3 is 16 amino acids long. CDR3 sequence: CASSQGPGRVAYEQYF. The CDR3, as DNA: TGTGCCAGCAGCCAAGGACCCGGGAGGGTAGCCTACGAGCAGTACTTC.

Details on this clonotype: One junction end does not reproduce the germline sequence, and a read error may be involved. V and J are TRBV29-1 and TRBJ2-4, with TRBD2 as a possible D gene (6 bases). Per the germline V gene, CDR1 is SQVTM and CDR2 is ANQGSEA. The length of the CDR3 is 15 residues. CDR3 region: CSVESGQGGKNIQYF. As DNA, the CDR3 is TGCAGTGTTGAATCGGGGCAGGGAGGCAAAAACATTCAGTACTTC.

This clonotype was detected only a few times. V is TRBV6-5 and J is TRBJ1-5; TRBD1 is a possible D gene (5 bases). The CDR3 extends over 16 amino acids. In germline, CDR1 is MNHEY, CDR2 SVGAGI. V dropped 3 bases and J dropped 2 bases, with 14 bases sitting between them. This CDR3 reads CASSYDLPGRNQPQHF. As DNA, the CDR3 is TGTGCCAGCAGTTATGATCTGCCAGGGCGCAATCAGCCCCAGCATTTT.

This clonotype was recorded a few times. The chain is built from TRBV6-5 and TRBJ2-5; D is uncertain. TRBJ2-7 matches the DNA end more closely, so the J call is doubtful. CDR1 is MNHEY, CDR2 SVGAGI, per germline. The CDR3 totals 12 residues. CDR3 DNA: TGTGCCAGCACGGCCTGGGGTGGCGAGCAGTACTTC. It yields the protein CASTAWGGEQYF.

This chain uses TRBV12-3 or TRBV12-4 with TRBJ1-5; TRBD1 matches at 8 bases. Unmatched junction bases numbered 7, after V lost 5 bases and J lost 1 base. The CDR3 runs 16 residues. The CDR3 coding sequence is TGTGCCAGCAGTCCTACAGGGGGGGGGAGCAATCAGCCCCAGCATTTT. Amino acid sequence: CASSPTGGGSNQPQHF.

CDR3 nucleotides: TGCAGCGTTGAGCCGGCTAACACTGAAGCTTTCTTT. It codes for CSVEPANTEAFF. The chain links TRBV29-1 to TRBJ1-1; D is uncertain. The germline CDR1 and CDR2 sequences are SQVTM and ANQGSEA. The CDR3 spans 12 residues. With 3 bases removed from V and 2 bases from J, the gap between germline ends came to 7 bases.

The chain couples TRBV7-2 to TRBJ2-3, with TRBD2 matching over 8 bases. The germline gives CDR1 SGHTA, CDR2 FQGNSA. After removal of 5 bases from V and 1 base from J, the junction contained 5 bases not matched to a gene. There are 15 residues in the CDR3. The CDR3 loop reads CASSLQAGGTDTQYF. The CDR3 DNA reads as TGTGCCAGCAGCCTACAAGCGGGGGGCACAGATACGCAGTATTTT.

This clonotype is a singleton in its sample. This may be a read error, as it is one base from a much larger clone. This rearrangement joins TRBV10-3 to TRBJ2-1, with D possibly called TRBD1 or TRBD2 (5 bases each). Germline V CDR1 and CDR2: ENHRY, SYGVKD. The CDR3 length is 13 residues. The CDR3 sequence is CAIGESGGNEQFF. The CDR3 DNA reads as TGTGCCATCGGTGAGTCTGGGGGTAATGAGCAGTTCTTC.

Remarks on this clonotype: Its ends do not fully match the called genes, so a read error is possible. The chain recombines TRBV7-7 with TRBJ2-1; the D gene is possibly TRBD1 (5 bases). The CDR3 sequence is 13 residues long. CDR1 is SSHAT, CDR2 FNYEAQ, per germline (reference sequence). The CDR3 reads CASSLGQGWEQFF. DNA of the CDR3: TGTGCTAGCAGCTTGGGGCAGGGATGGGAGCAGTTCTTC.

The chain uses TRBV24-1 and TRBJ2-5; D unclear. Trimming cost V 5 bases and J 4 bases, with 10 bases left between them. The CDR3 is 13 amino acids. Germline CDR1 is KGHDR and CDR2 is SFDVKD. CDR3 in amino acids: CATSARPGETQYF. The CDR3 bases are TGTGCCACCAGTGCACGGCCGGGAGAGACCCAGTACTTC.

This clonotype was observed a few times. The chain has TRBV20-1 and TRBJ2-5; D uncertain. Germline loops: CDR1 DFQATT, CDR2 SNEGSKA (reference sequence). Deletions cut 6 bases from V and 3 bases from J, with 17 bases between. This CDR3 has 14 amino acids. In DNA form, the CDR3 reads TGCAGTGCGCCGACCGCCTCTGGGGAAGAGACCCAGTACTTC. Residues: CSAPTASGEETQYF.

This chain connects TRBV6-5 to TRBJ2-2; D call uncertain. In germline, CDR1 is MNHEY, CDR2 SVGAGI. This CDR3 is built from 15 residues. V was trimmed by 2 bases and J by 5 bases, leaving 12 bases between them. The CDR3 DNA reads as TGTGCCAGCAGTTACGGCAGTTCCCTTACCGGGGAGCTGTTTTTT. It translates to CASSYGSSLTGELFF.